This T cell receptor beta chain was recorded in a study of shared clonotypes between healthy human individuals. This CDR3 contains 15 residues. The germline V gene encodes CDR1 GTSNPN and CDR2 SVGIG (reference sequence). Unmatched junction bases numbered 5, after V lost 1 base and J lost 3 bases. On this clone: Its target is not known.

The study, taken as a whole, reports: Genetic and exposure-history diversity was limited by the small donor number. Rarefaction showed sorted-subset sequencing was incomplete despite large depth. For naive CD4 cells, approximately 4.7% of clonotypes were shared across a handful of donors.

The data were produced by immunoSEQ multiplex PCR, yet TCRdb's version contains in-frame clones alone and is incomplete. The table shows around 1.1 million clones, with about 84% occurring only once. Source material: memory CD4+ T cells from PBMCs. As to subset: CD45RA-negative fraction. This receptor was taken from a young man in good health. Some clones in this sample may be carry-over from other donors' samples. This rearrangement joins TRBV30 to TRBJ2-3, with 9 bases identical to TRBD1. CDR3 in amino acids: CAWSEGDRVTDTQYF. The CDR3 bases are TGTGCCTGGAGTGAGGGGGACAGGGTGACAGATACGCAGTATTTT.